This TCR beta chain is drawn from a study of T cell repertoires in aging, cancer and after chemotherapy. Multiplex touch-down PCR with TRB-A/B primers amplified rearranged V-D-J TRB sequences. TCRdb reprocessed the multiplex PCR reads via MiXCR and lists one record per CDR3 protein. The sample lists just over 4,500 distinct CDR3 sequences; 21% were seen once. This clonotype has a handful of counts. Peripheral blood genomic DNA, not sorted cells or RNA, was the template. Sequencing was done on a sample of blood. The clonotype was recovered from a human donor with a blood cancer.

The CDR3 coding sequence is TGCGCCAGCAGCCTGACAGGGGACGGCACTGAAGCTTTCTTT. Amino acid sequence: CASSLTGDGTEAFF. V gene TRBV5-1 combines with J gene TRBJ1-1; TRBD1 matches 8 bases. With V trimmed by 4 bases and J by 4 bases, 6 bases remained unmatched. The CDR3 has 14 residues. CDR1 is SGHRS and CDR2 is YFSETQ in the germline V gene.